The 16 T cell receptor beta chains reported below all come from one sample, sequenced in a study of T cell clones after liver transplantation. The table came from immunoSEQ multiplex PCR; TCRdb's copy has only in-frame clones and leaves some out. The table has tens of thousands of clones, roughly 80% seen once. The sample was CD4+ T cells from blood, taken at the 22-month timepoint. These TCRs come from a human patient who received a liver transplant. These T cells may partly come from the graft donor.

The chain employs TRBV7-2 and TRBJ2-2; no definite D call. Germline V gene lookup returns CDR1 SGHTA and CDR2 FQGNSA. V was pared by 1 base and J by 5 bases, with 14 bases between. The CDR3 length is 16 residues. The CDR3 DNA reads TGTGCCAGCAGCTTAGTTTCGCAGGCCGGGACCGGGGAGCTGTTTTTT. Its protein is CASSLVSQAGTGELFF.

The chain recombines TRBV5-1 with TRBJ2-3, with a weak D call TRBD2 (6 bases). This CDR3 spans 17 amino acids. Germline V gene sequence: CDR1 SGHRS, CDR2 YFSETQ. Between the trimmed V and J ends, which lost 0 bases and 3 bases, there was a span of 17 bases. The CDR3 loop is CASSLAGPLGRTDTQYF. Here the CDR3 DNA reads TGCGCCAGCAGCTTGGCGGGCCCCCTGGGGAGGACAGATACGCAGTATTTT.

V and J are TRBV6-5 and TRBJ2-2; 9 bases fit TRBD1. J was trimmed by 5 bases and V by 6 bases; bases with no gene match: 7. Germline loops: CDR1 MNHEY, CDR2 SVGAGI. The CDR3 extends over 15 amino acids. The CDR3 coding sequence is TGTGCCAGCAGATTACAGGGGGCGCAGACCGGGGAGCTGTTTTTT. Translated, it gives CASRLQGAQTGELFF.

The CDR3 bases are TGCAGCGTTGAAGAGGGACACAATGAGCAGTTCTTC. This encodes CSVEEGHNEQFF. The J gene is TRBJ2-1, the V gene TRBV29-1; the D gene could be TRBD1 or TRBD2 (5 bases each). This CDR3 is 12 amino acids long. CDR1 is SQVTM, CDR2 ANQGSEA, per germline. The ends were cut back, 0 bases at V and 5 bases at J, with 5 bases in the middle.

The chain joins TRBV27 to TRBJ1-4, with D possibly being TRBD1 (6 bases). The CDR3 is 15 amino acids. Deletions cut 6 bases from V and 0 bases from J, with 11 bases between. From germline, CDR1 is MNHEY and CDR2 SMNVEV (reference sequence). CDR3 in amino acids: CASRDSGATNEKLFF. CDR3 nucleotides: TGTGCCAGCAGGGACAGCGGAGCAACTAATGAAAAACTGTTTTTT.

The V gene is TRBV11-2, the J gene TRBJ1-6; 7 bases are a match to TRBD1. Germline assignment: CDR1 SGHAT and CDR2 FQNNGV. The CDR3 covers 16 residues. Losses at the gene ends were 5 bases for V and 9 bases for J; bases not matched to a gene: 13. In DNA form, the CDR3 reads TGTGCCAGCAGCGGAGGGACAGCCCTTGGCAGTTCACCCCTCCACTTT. Amino acids: CASSGGTALGSSPLHF.

The chain is built from TRBV4-3 and TRBJ1-2; D gene unclear. Germline CDR1 LGHNA, CDR2 YSLEER. This CDR3 has 15 amino acids. Trimming left V 0 bases short and J 4 bases short, with 12 bases between. CDR3 sequence reads: CASSQDLDGLYGYTF. The CDR3 nucleotides are TGCGCCAGCAGCCAAGATCTTGACGGACTCTATGGCTACACCTTC.

The chain combines TRBV6-6 with TRBJ1-5; D gene ambiguous. The V gene lost 3 bases and the J gene lost 2 bases, with 5 bases spanning the gap. Germline V gene lookup returns CDR1 MNHNY and CDR2 SVGAGI (reference sequence). The CDR3 consists of 13 residues. The CDR3 sequence: CASSYGGNQPQHF. In nucleotides, the CDR3 is TGTGCCAGCAGTTATGGTGGCAATCAGCCCCAGCATTTT.

This chain joins TRBV11-2 and TRBJ2-7; TRBD1 might be the D (6 bases). V lost 5 bases and J lost 2, with 10 bases in between. This CDR3 is built from 13 residues. The germline CDR1 and CDR2 sequences are SGHAT and FQNNGV. The DNA of the CDR3 is TGTGCCAGCAGCATGGACAGTCCCTACGAGCAGTACTTC. It specifies CASSMDSPYEQYF. Supplemented by reference TRBV11-2 and TRBJ2-7, the full variable domain reads EAGVAQSPRYKIIEKRQSVAFWCNPISGHATLYWYQQILGQGPKLLIQFQNNGVVDDSQLPKDRFSAERLKGVDSTLKIQPAKLEDSAVYLCASSMDSPYEQYFGPGTRLTVT.

The genes are TRBV11-2 and TRBJ2-7, with unresolved D. The germline V gene encodes CDR1 SGHAT and CDR2 FQNNGV. V was shortened by 5 bases and J by 4 bases, with 9 bases between the two germline ends. This CDR3 has 12 amino acids. CDR3 nucleotides: TGTGCCAGCAGCACCTCAAGATACGAGCAGTACTTC. The encoded protein is CASSTSRYEQYF. Together with reference TRBV11-2 and TRBJ2-7, the CDR3 gives the full variable domain: EAGVAQSPRYKIIEKRQSVAFWCNPISGHATLYWYQQILGQGPKLLIQFQNNGVVDDSQLPKDRFSAERLKGVDSTLKIQPAKLEDSAVYLCASSTSRYEQYFGPGTRLTVT.

This chain's CDR3 is CASSFSSNYGYTF. DNA for the CDR3: TGTGCCAGCAGCTTCAGTTCTAACTATGGCTACACCTTC. This chain connects TRBV2 to TRBJ1-2; D remains ambiguous. This CDR3 is 13 amino acids long. CDR1 SNHLY and CDR2 FYNNEI come from the germline V gene. The germline V and J ends were trimmed by 6 bases and 0 bases, with 8 bases remaining between them.

Points on this clone: Additional DNA sequences in this sample encode the identical CDR3. CDR3 loop: CASSFRGGEGYTF. In nucleotides, the CDR3 is TGTGCCAGCAGTTTCCGAGGGGGCGAGGGCTACACCTTC. J is TRBJ1-2 and V is TRBV27; the match to TRBD1 covers 7 bases. V lost 3 bases to trimming and J lost 8 bases; unmatched junction nucleotides: 6. The V gene's germline CDR1 is MNHEY and CDR2 SMNVEV (reference sequence). The CDR3 contains 13 residues.

The chain joins TRBV5-6 to TRBJ2-5, with 11 positions matching TRBD1. The DNA end is more similar to TRBJ2-7, so the J call may be wrong. CDR3 length equals 16 residues. Germline CDR1 reads SGHDT; CDR2 reads YYEEEE. The CDR3 coding sequence is TGTGCCAGCAGCTTGAGAAGGACAGGGGGCGACTACGAGCAGTACTTC. Its translation: CASSLRRTGGDYEQYF.

Concerning this clone: This specimen includes other DNA sequences encoding the same CDR3. The V gene is TRBV5-1, the J gene TRBJ2-5; the match to TRBD2 covers 8 bases. CDR3 length: 15 amino acids. V trimming: 0 bases; J trimming: 2 bases; junction bases outside the gene matches: 3. Germline values: CDR1 SGHRS, CDR2 YFSETQ. CDR3 in amino acids: CASSLGPGGQETQYF. The CDR3 nucleotides read TGCGCCAGCAGCTTGGGTCCGGGGGGGCAAGAGACCCAGTACTTC.

Concerning this clone: The same CDR3 arises from other DNA sequences in this sample as well. V and J are TRBV7-2 and TRBJ2-1; unclear D gene. V dropped 1 base and J dropped 4 bases, with 8 bases sitting between them. Germline V gene lookup returns CDR1 SGHTA and CDR2 FQGNSA. The CDR3 has 14 residues. The CDR3 is CASSLEGRYNEQFF. The CDR3 bases are TGTGCCAGCAGCTTAGAAGGCCGTTACAATGAGCAGTTCTTC.

V gene TRBV4-3 combines with J gene TRBJ2-1, with 10 bases lining up with TRBD1. The junction had 9 bases not matched to a gene; V was cut back by 1 base and J by 6 bases. Looked up from germline, CDR1 is LGHNA and CDR2 is YSLEER. The CDR3 is 17 residues long. In DNA form, the CDR3 reads TGCGCCAGCAGCCAAGCAAGGACAGGGGGATTTGGCAATGAGCAGTTCTTC. Its protein product is CASSQARTGGFGNEQFF.